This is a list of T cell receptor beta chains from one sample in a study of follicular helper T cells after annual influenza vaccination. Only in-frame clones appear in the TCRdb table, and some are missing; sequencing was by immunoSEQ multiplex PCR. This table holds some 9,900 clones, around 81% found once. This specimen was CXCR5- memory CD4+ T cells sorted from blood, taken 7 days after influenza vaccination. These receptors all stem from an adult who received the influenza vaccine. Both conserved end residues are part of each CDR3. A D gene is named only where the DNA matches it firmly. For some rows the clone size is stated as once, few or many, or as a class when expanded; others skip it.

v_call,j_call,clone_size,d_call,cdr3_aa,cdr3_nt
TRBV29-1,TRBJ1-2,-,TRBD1,CSDAVPGQGVDGYTF,TGCAGCGACGCTGTTCCTGGACAGGGGGTAGATGGCTACACCTTC
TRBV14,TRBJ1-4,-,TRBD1,CASSQGGTGSEKLFF,TGTGCCAGCAGCCAAGGAGGGACAGGGAGTGAAAAACTGTTTTTT
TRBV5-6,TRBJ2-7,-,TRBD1,CASSLMTGYAYEQYF,TGTGCCAGCAGCTTGATGACAGGGTACGCCTACGAGCAGTACTTC
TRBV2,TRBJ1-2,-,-,CASLDGALNYGYTF,TGTGCCAGCCTTGACGGGGCACTTAACTATGGCTACACCTTC
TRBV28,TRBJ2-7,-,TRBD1,CASSATGTGALGEQYF,TGTGCCAGCAGCGCGACCGGGACAGGGGCTTTGGGGGAGCAGTACTTC
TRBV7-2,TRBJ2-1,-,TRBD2,CASSLPLLAGGPDEQFF,TGTGCCAGCAGCTTACCTCTCCTAGCGGGAGGTCCCGATGAGCAGTTCTTC
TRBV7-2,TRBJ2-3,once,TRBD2,CASSPRRLAGGVGDTQYF,TGTGCCAGCAGCCCCCGCCGACTAGCGGGGGGGGTTGGGGATACGCAGTATTTT
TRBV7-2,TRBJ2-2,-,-,CASSLALTGSANTGELFF,TGTGCCAGCAGCTTAGCGCTAACGGGCAGCGCGAACACCGGGGAGCTGTTTTTT
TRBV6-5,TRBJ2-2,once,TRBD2,CASRLASGGTGELFF,TGTGCCAGCAGACTAGCTAGCGGGGGGACCGGGGAGCTGTTTTTT
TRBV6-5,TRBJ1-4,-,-,CASSVGRANEKLFF,TGTGCCAGCAGCGTGGGGAGGGCTAATGAAAAACTGTTTTTT
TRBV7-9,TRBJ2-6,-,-,CASSLAEQSSGANVLTF,TGTGCCAGCAGCTTAGCGGAGCAGTCCTCTGGGGCCAACGTCCTGACTTTC
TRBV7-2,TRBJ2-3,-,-,CASSLDPGAGTDTQYF,TGTGCCAGCAGCTTAGATCCGGGAGCGGGCACAGATACGCAGTATTTT
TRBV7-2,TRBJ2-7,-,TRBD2,CASSHSSGTSGSYPYEQYF,TGTGCCAGCAGCCATTCTTCCGGGACTAGCGGGAGTTACCCCTACGAGCAGTACTTC
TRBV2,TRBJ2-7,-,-,CASSEQPGRNYEQYF,TGTGCCAGCAGTGAACAACCGGGACGGAACTACGAGCAGTACTTC
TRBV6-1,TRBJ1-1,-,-,CAIALLPGMNTEAFF,TGTGCCATCGCACTCCTTCCGGGCATGAACACTGAAGCTTTCTTT
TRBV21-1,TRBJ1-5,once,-,CASSAPGQGAGQPQHF,TGTGCCAGCAGCGCTCCTGGGCAGGGGGCAGGTCAGCCCCAGCATTTT
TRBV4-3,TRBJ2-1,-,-,CASSQEMNTEQFF,TGCGCCAGCAGCCAAGAGATGAATACTGAGCAGTTCTTC
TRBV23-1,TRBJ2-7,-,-,CASSQRDLIYEQYF,TGCGCCAGCAGTCAAAGGGACTTGATCTACGAGCAGTACTTC
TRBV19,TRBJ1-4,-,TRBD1,CASSNRDRGRGVEKLFF,TGTGCCAGTAGCAACCGGGACAGGGGGCGCGGGGTTGAAAAACTGTTTTTT
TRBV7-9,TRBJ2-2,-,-,CASSLAVSGPGELFF,TGTGCCAGCAGCTTAGCAGTATCGGGACCCGGGGAGCTGTTTTTT
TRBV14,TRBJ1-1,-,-,CASSSKVRSGQLIPEAFF,TGTGCCAGCTCCTCCAAGGTCCGGTCGGGCCAGCTTATTCCTGAAGCTTTCTTT
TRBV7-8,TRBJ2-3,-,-,CASSLAAKDTQYF,TGTGCCAGCAGCTTAGCTGCGAAAGATACGCAGTATTTT
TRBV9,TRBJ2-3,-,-,CASTRAGLAGDTQYF,TGTGCCAGCACCCGAGCGGGCCTGGCAGGAGATACGCAGTATTTT
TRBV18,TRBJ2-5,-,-,CASSETQGETQYF,TGTGCCAGCTCGGAGACCCAAGGGGAGACCCAGTACTTC
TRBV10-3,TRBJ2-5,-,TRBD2,CAISKELGGGQETQYF,TGTGCCATCAGCAAAGAGTTGGGCGGGGGGCAAGAGACCCAGTACTTC
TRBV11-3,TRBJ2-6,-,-,CASSPGRGPGANVLTF,TGTGCCAGCAGCCCCGGTCGGGGACCTGGGGCCAACGTCCTGACTTTC
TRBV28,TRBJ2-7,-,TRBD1,CASTPDRGSYEQYF,TGTGCCAGCACCCCGGACAGGGGTTCCTACGAGCAGTACTTC
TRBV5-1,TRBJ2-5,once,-,CASSLAETQYF,TGCGCCAGCAGCTTGGCAGAGACCCAGTACTTC
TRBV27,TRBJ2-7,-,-,CASSHRDEQYF,TGTGCCAGCAGCCACAGGGACGAGCAGTACTTC
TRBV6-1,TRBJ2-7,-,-,CASSEAVLLGHEQYF,TGTGCCAGCAGTGAAGCAGTATTGCTGGGCCACGAGCAGTACTTC
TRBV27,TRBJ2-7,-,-,CASADPYEQYF,TGTGCCAGCGCTGACCCCTACGAGCAGTACTTC
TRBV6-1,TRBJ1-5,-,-,CASSDRVRQPQHF,TGTGCCAGCAGTGACAGGGTTCGACAGCCCCAGCATTTT
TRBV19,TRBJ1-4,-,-,CASSGPGANEKLFF,TGTGCCAGTAGCGGACCAGGGGCTAATGAAAAACTGTTTTTT
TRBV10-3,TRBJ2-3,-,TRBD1,CAISGGRDRGADTQYF,TGTGCCATCAGTGGTGGGCGGGACAGGGGCGCAGATACGCAGTATTTT
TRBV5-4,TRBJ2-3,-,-,CASSLDRFTDTQYF,TGTGCCAGCAGCCTGGACAGATTCACAGATACGCAGTATTTT
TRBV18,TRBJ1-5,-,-,CASSPGSLQNQPQHF,TGTGCCAGCTCACCAGGATCGCTACAGAATCAGCCCCAGCATTTT
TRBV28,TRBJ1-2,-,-,CASSGQFAVGVVAYGYTF,TGTGCCAGCAGTGGACAGTTTGCAGTCGGTGTGGTGGCCTATGGCTACACCTTC
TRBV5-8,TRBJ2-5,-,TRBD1,CASSGGTGIPETQYF,TGTGCCAGCAGTGGTGGGACAGGGATCCCAGAGACCCAGTACTTC
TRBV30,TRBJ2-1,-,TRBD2,CAWSSPAGGGRDEQFF,TGTGCCTGGAGTTCGCCGGCGGGAGGTGGTCGGGATGAGCAGTTCTTC
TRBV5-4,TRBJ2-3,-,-,CASSLGYSTDTQYF,TGTGCCAGCAGCTTAGGCTATTCCACAGATACGCAGTATTTT
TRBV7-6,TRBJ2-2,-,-,CASSLRLNTGELFF,TGTGCCAGCAGCTTAAGACTGAACACCGGGGAGCTGTTTTTT
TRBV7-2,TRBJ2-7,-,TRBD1,CASSYIVSGTGESHEQYF,TGTGCCAGCAGCTATATCGTTTCCGGGACAGGGGAGAGCCACGAGCAGTACTTC
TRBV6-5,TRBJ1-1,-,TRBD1,CASSYSGQGVSEAFF,TGTGCCAGCAGTTACTCAGGACAGGGGGTCAGTGAAGCTTTCTTT
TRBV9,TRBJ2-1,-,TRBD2,CASSAGRRAQNEQFF,TGTGCCAGCAGCGCCGGGAGGAGGGCTCAGAATGAGCAGTTCTTC
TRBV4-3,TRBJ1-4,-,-,CASSQDRVVATNEKLFF,TGCGCCAGCAGCCAAGATCGGGTAGTTGCAACTAATGAAAAACTGTTTTTT
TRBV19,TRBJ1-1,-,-,CASTQGPKMAFF,TGTGCCAGTACCCAGGGTCCGAAGATGGCTTTCTTT
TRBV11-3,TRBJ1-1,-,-,CASSLGSSTEAFF,TGTGCCAGCAGCTTAGGGAGTTCCACTGAAGCTTTCTTT
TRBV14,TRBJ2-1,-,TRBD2,CASSTLGLAAYNEQFF,TGTGCCAGCAGCACGTTGGGACTAGCGGCCTACAATGAGCAGTTCTTC
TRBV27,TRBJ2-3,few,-,CASRPDWGDTQYF,TGTGCCAGCAGGCCGGACTGGGGGGATACGCAGTATTTT
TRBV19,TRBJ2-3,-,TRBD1,CASSSTGTGDTDTQYF,TGTGCCAGTAGTTCAACCGGGACAGGCGACACAGATACGCAGTATTTT
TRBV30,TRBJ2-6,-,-,CAWARAGANVLTF,TGTGCCTGGGCCAGAGCTGGGGCCAACGTCCTGACTTTC
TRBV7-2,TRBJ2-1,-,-,CASSLGSDRAQFF,TGTGCCAGCAGCTTAGGATCAGACCGGGCCCAGTTCTTC
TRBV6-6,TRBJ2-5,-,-,CASKGVPQETQYF,TGTGCCAGCAAGGGGGTCCCCCAAGAGACCCAGTACTTC
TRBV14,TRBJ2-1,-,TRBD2,CASSYLAGAYNEQFF,TGTGCCAGCAGCTACCTAGCGGGGGCATACAATGAGCAGTTCTTC
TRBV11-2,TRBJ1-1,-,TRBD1,CASSLDRRGQGTEAFF,TGTGCCAGCAGCTTAGATCGGAGGGGACAGGGGACTGAAGCTTTCTTT
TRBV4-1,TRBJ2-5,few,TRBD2,CASSPSGSGGKETQYF,TGCGCCAGCAGCCCTAGTGGTAGCGGGGGTAAAGAGACCCAGTACTTC
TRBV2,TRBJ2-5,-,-,CASSEDRQAETQYF,TGTGCCAGCAGTGAAGACAGGCAAGCAGAGACCCAGTACTTC
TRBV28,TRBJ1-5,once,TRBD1,CASRLGQGFSYSNQPQHF,TGTGCCAGCAGGCTCGGACAGGGGTTTTCGTATAGCAATCAGCCCCAGCATTTT
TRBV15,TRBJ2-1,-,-,CATSRARSSYNEQFF,TGTGCCACCAGCAGAGCTAGAAGCTCCTACAATGAGCAGTTCTTC